The following is a T cell receptor (beta chain) sequence with its context. There is no known antigen for this receptor. No per-base quality is available; no much larger clone lies one base away. Here V drops 4 bases and J drops 2 bases, and the junction holds 7 bases not matched to any gene. Counted from cysteine to phenylalanine, this CDR3 has 15 amino acids. This entry keeps only the CDR3 DNA: 45 bases, framed from base 1. The sample's treatment or condition label, in plain terms: roughly nine-day PBMC culture with coronavirus spike peptide pools or control peptides (ViraFEST assay). The ViraFEST assay, used in the study, expanded antigen-specific T cells with peptide pools and then identified the expanded clonotypes through TCR sequencing. Positive SARS-CoV-2 PCR tests in the convalescent patients dated from March to December 2020, before Alpha, Beta and Delta variants emerged in the United States. PBMCs were cultured at around 2 million per well in IMDM supplemented with 5% human AB serum and 8.5 to 10 IU/ml IL-2, with around 10 ug/ml peptide pools added. On days 3 and 7, half of the culture medium was replaced with fresh IL-2-containing medium. CD4+ T cells were isolated after about nine days of culture through negative selection using the EasySep CD4+ T cell isolation kit. Ficoll-Paque Plus gradient centrifugation was used to isolate PBMCs from whole blood, and the isolated PBMCs were then either used fresh or cryopreserved at -140C. Culture conditions were generally each tested in triplicate wells.

This sample was taken from a study of vaccination and CD4 T cells after COVID-19 (dated by TCRdb to the early 2020s). About the full investigation: Every convalescent patient had a positive nasal swab PCR test for SARS-CoV-2, with mild disease in 9 or 10 patients and severe disease in one. Six males and four females were included in the convalescent cohort, with two Hispanic individuals, seven Caucasians, two Asians and one multiracial person represented. Participants received two doses of either the Pfizer-BioNTech BNT162b2 vaccine (n=8) or the Moderna mRNA-1273 vaccine (n=2). Post-COVID blood samples were collected from convalescent patients a median of around 96 days after diagnosis, with a range of roughly 35 to 170 days. Post-vaccine blood samples were obtained a median of around 74 days after the second vaccine dose, with a range of about 12 to 241 days. Overlapping spike peptide pools from SARS-CoV-2 and from the common cold coronaviruses HCoV-NL63, HCoV-OC43 and HCoV-229E were used as culture stimuli. In control cultures, a CEFX viral epitope pool was used as positive control, an HIV-1 Nef peptide pool was used as negative control, or no peptide was added. In around 9 COVID-19 convalescent patients and several infection-naive healthy vaccine recipients, researchers compared the spike-specific CD4+ TCR repertoire from before mRNA vaccination with the repertoire from after. Findings and caveats that apply to the study as a whole: In convalescent patients, a median 86.3% of post-vaccine SARS-CoV-2-reactive clones were detected only after vaccination, and vaccine-specific priming was suggested by this finding. The median number of SARS-CoV-2-reactive clonotypes rose from around 21 after infection to 30 to 45 after vaccination, but the change was not significant. Relatively few convalescent patients were included in the study, and early timepoints after natural infection were not analyzed. In convalescent patients, nearly all vaccine-specific clones (304 of 307) were found to be mono-reactive for SARS-CoV-2 spike rather than cross-reactive with common cold coronaviruses.

The library was generated by PCR. TCR sequencing of DNA from cultured CD4+ T cells used the Oncomine TCR Beta short-read assay at the Johns Hopkins FTIC core. Genomic DNA was extracted from the cultured CD4+ T cells with the QIAamp micro DNA kit. The Oncomine TCR Beta libraries from cultured CD4+ T cells were pooled using unique dual indexes and then sequenced on an Illumina iSeq 100. The paper's data handling went like this. Non-productive sequences were removed, and CDR3s that did not start with C, did not end with F or W, or were shorter than 7 amino acids were discarded. The MANAFEST web application was used to identify antigen-specific clonotypes by comparing peptide-stimulated wells against reference wells and other culture wells. For a clone to be called positive, the clone needed an FDR below 0.05, an odds ratio above 5, and a productive frequency above 0.1% in at least two of three replicate wells. A clonotype was classed as cross-reactive if the clonotype showed significant expansion both in SARS-CoV-2 spike wells and in at least one common cold coronavirus spike condition. Levenshtein distances (stringdist) and unrooted phylogenetic trees (ape) in R version 3.6.1 were used to assess CDR3 homology. Starting from the raw public reads, TCRdb applied fastp trimming at Q25, assembled clones with MiXCR and retained in-frame beta chains. Here each entry gathers all rows of one CDR3 protein and keeps the most common genes and DNA. The V and J calls here are based on TCRdb, not the publication. This sample is represented by some 13,000 distinct CDR3 sequences; around 30% of them were singletons. The top ten clones comprise about an eighth of the sample.

The receptor's source is a human donor who had recovered from COVID-19. The chain is assembled from TRBV12-3 or TRBV12-4 and TRBJ2-7, and 8 junction bases match TRBD2. Sequenced input: CD4+ T cells from blood, cultured in vitro. DNA sequence: TGTGCCAGCAGTTCCTGGGGCGGGGGGACCTACGAGCAGTACTTC. This is translated as CASSSWGGGTYEQYF.